The clone carrying this T cell receptor beta chain turned up a few times. Its antigen is unknown. The data originate from a study of beta chain features in type 1 diabetes. Study findings and constraints: Moderate yet significant TCRB CDR3 shortening was seen in Type 1 diabetes patients in all four CD4+ subsets. Sequencing of cDNA might inflate the share of cells that strongly express TCR.

In germline, CDR1 is SGHAT, CDR2 FQNNGV. CDR3 length equals 15 residues. The V end was cut by 6 bases, the J end by 9 bases, with 18 bases between. Expressed TCRB transcripts got sequenced, as all isolated RNA was reverse transcribed. TCRdb's table, derived via immunoSEQ multiplex PCR, lists solely in-frame clones and lacks some. The sample carries roughly 260,000 clones, roughly a tenth recorded once. This clonotype was sampled from a young man with type 1 diabetes. Sample: naive CD4+ T cells from blood. This rearrangement joins TRBV11-2 to TRBJ1-6; a possible D gene is TRBD1 (5 bases). The CDR3 nucleotides read TGTGCCAGCAGGAATCCCGGACACCTTGGTTCACCCCTCCACTTT. The encoded protein is CASRNPGHLGSPLHF. Drawing the rest from reference TRBV11-2 and TRBJ1-6, the complete variable domain is EAGVAQSPRYKIIEKRQSVAFWCNPISGHATLYWYQQILGQGPKLLIQFQNNGVVDDSQLPKDRFSAERLKGVDSTLKIQPAKLEDSAVYLCASRNPGHLGSPLHFGNGTRLTVT.